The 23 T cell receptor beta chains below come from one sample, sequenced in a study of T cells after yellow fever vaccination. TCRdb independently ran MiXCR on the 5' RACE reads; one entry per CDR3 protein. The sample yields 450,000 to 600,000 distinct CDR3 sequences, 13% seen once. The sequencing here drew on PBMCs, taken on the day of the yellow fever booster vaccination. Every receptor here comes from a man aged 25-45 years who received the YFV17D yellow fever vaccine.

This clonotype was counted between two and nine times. In DNA, the CDR3 is TGTGCCAGCAGCTCCGGGACAGGGTTACAAGAGACCCAGTACTTC. Residues: CASSSGTGLQETQYF. The genes are TRBV7-6 and TRBJ2-5; TRBD1 aligns across 9 bases. With 4 bases clipped from V and 2 bases from J, the junction kept 5 bases outside the gene matches. The germline CDR1 and CDR2 sequences are SGHVS and FNYEAQ. This CDR3 comprises 15 residues.

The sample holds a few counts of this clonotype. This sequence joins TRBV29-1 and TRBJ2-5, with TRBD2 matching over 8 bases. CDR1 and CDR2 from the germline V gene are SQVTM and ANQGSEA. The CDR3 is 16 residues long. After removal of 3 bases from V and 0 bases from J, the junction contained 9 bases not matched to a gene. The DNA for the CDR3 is TGCAGCGTTGATGGAACCGTAGCGGGATACCAAGAGACCCAGTACTTC. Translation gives CSVDGTVAGYQETQYF.

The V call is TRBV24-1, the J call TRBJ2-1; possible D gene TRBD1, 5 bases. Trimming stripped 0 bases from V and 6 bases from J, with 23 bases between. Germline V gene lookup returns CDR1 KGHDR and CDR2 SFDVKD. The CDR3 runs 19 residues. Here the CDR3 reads CATSDLSAGSGSVFNEQFF. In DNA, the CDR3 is TGTGCCACCAGTGATTTGTCGGCAGGGTCTGGGTCTGTTTTCAATGAGCAGTTCTTC.

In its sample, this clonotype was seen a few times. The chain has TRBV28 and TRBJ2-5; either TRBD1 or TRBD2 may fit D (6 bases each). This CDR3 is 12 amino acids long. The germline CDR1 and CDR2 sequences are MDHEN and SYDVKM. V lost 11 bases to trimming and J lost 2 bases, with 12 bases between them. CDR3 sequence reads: CAPPGAQETQYF. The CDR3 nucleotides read TGTGCCCCCCCGGGGGCACAAGAGACCCAGTACTTC.

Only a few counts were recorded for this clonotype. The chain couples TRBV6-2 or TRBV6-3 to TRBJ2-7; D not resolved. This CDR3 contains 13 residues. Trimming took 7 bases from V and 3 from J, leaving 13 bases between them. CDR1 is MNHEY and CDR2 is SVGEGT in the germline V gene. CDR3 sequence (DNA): TGTGCCAGCAACCACGGAGCGATCTACGAGCAGTACTTC. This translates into CASNHGAIYEQYF.

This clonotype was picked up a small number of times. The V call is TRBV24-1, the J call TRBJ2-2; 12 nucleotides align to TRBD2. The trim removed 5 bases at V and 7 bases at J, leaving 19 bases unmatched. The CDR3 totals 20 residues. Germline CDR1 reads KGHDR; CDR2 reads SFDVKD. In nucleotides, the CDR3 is TGTGCCACCAGTGGACCCGGGACTAGCGGGCCTCAAAGTATCATCGGGGAGCTGTTTTTT. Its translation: CATSGPGTSGPQSIIGELFF.

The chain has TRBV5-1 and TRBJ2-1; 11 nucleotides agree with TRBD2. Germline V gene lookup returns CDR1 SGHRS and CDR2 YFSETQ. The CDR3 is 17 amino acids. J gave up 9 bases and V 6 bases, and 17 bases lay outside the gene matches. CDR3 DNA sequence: TGCGCCAGCATTGGTACAACAACCAGGACTAGCGGGCTTGAGCAGTTCTTC. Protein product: CASIGTTTRTSGLEQFF. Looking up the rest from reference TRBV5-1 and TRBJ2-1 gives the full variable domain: KAGVTQTPRYLIKTRGQQVTLSCSPISGHRSVSWYQQTPGQGLQFLFEYFSETQRNKGNFPGRFSGRQFSNSRSEMNVSTLELGDSALYLCASIGTTTRTSGLEQFFGPGTRLTVL.

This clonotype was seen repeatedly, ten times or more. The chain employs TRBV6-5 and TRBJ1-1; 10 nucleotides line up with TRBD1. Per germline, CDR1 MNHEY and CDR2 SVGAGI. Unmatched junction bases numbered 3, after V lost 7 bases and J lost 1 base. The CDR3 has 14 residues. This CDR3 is CASTRDRGNTEAFF. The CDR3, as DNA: TGTGCCAGCACCCGGGACAGGGGGAACACTGAAGCTTTCTTT.

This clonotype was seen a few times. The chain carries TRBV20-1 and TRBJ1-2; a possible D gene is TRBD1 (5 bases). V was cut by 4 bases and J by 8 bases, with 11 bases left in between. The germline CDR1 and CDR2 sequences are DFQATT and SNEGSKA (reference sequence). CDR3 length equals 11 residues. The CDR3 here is CSATGAGGYTF. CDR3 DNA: TGCAGTGCTACCGGGGCAGGGGGCTACACCTTC.

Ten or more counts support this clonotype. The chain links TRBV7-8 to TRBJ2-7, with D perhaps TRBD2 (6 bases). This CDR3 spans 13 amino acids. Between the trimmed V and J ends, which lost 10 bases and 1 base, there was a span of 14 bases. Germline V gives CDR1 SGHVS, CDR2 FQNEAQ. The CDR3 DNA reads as TGTGCCACCAAGGAGGGCATGTCCTACGAGCAGTACTTC. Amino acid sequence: CATKEGMSYEQYF.

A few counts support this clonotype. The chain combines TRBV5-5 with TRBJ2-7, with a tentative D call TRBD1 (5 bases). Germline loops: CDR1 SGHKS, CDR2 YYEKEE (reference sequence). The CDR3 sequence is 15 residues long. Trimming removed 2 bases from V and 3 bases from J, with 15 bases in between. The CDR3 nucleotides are TGTGCCAGCAGCTTACCCGACAGCCTAGACTACGAGCAGTACTTC. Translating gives CASSLPDSLDYEQYF.

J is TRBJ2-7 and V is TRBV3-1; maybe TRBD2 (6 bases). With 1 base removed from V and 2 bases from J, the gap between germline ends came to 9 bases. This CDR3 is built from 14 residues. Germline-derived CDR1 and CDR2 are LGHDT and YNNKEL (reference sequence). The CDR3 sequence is CASSQVAGTYEQYF. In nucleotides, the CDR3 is TGTGCCAGCAGCCAAGTTGCGGGGACCTACGAGCAGTACTTC.

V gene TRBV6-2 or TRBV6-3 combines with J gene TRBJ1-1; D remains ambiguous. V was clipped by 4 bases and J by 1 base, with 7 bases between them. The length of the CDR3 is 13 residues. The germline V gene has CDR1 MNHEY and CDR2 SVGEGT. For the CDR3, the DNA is TGTGCCAGCAGTTTCTGGGGGAACACTGAAGCTTTCTTT. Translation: CASSFWGNTEAFF.

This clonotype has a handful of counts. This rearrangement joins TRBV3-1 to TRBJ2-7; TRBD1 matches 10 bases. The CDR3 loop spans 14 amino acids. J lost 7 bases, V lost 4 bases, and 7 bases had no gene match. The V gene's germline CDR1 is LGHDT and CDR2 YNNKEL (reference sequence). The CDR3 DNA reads TGTGCCAGCAGCCCTCGGACAGGGGGAATTGAGCAGTACTTC. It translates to CASSPRTGGIEQYF.

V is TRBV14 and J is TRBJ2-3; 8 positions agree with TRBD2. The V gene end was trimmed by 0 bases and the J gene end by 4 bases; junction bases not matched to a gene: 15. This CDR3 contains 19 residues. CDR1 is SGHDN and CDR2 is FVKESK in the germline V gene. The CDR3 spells CASSQDGVAGGIRADTQYF. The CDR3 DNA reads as TGTGCCAGCAGCCAAGATGGGGTCGCGGGAGGCATTCGTGCAGATACGCAGTATTTT.

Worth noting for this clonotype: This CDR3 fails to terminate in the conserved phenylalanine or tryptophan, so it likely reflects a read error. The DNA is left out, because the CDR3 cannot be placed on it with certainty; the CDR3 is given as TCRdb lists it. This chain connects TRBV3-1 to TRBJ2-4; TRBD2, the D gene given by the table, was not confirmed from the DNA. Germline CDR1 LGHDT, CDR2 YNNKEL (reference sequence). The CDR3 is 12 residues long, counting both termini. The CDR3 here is CASSQATSGKYY.

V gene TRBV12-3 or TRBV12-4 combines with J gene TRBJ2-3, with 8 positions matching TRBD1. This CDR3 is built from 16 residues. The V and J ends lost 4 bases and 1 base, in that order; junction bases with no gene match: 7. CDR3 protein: CASSSRDRGGTDTQYF. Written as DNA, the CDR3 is TGTGCCAGCAGTTCCCGCGACAGGGGAGGCACAGATACGCAGTATTTT.

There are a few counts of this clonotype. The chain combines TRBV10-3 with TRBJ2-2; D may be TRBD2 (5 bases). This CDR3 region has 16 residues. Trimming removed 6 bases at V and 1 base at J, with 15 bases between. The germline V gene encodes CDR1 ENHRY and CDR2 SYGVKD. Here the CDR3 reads CAISHPGRENTGELFF. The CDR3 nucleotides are TGTGCCATCAGCCACCCGGGCCGGGAGAACACCGGGGAGCTGTTTTTT.

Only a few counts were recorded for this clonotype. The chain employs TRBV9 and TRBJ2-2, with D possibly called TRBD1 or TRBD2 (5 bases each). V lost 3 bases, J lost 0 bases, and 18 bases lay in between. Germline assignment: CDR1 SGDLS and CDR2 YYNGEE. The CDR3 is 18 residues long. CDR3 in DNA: TGTGCCAGCAGCGCCCATCCTGGGGGAAGACCGAACACCGGGGAGCTGTTTTTT. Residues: CASSAHPGGRPNTGELFF.

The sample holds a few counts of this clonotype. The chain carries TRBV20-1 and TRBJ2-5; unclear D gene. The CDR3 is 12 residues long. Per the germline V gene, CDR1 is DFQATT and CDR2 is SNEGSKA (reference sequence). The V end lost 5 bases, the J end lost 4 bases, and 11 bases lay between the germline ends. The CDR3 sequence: CSALSRVETQYF. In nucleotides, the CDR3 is TGCAGTGCTCTCTCAAGGGTAGAGACCCAGTACTTC.

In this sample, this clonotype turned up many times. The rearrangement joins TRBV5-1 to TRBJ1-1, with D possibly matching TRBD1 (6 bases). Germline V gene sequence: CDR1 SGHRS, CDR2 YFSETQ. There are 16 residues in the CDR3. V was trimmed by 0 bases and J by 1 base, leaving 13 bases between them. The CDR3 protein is CASSLAPIRGNTEAFF. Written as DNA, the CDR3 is TGCGCCAGCAGCTTGGCACCTATCAGGGGGAACACTGAAGCTTTCTTT. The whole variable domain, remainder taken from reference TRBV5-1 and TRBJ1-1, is KAGVTQTPRYLIKTRGQQVTLSCSPISGHRSVSWYQQTPGQGLQFLFEYFSETQRNKGNFPGRFSGRQFSNSRSEMNVSTLELGDSALYLCASSLAPIRGNTEAFFGQGTRLTVV.

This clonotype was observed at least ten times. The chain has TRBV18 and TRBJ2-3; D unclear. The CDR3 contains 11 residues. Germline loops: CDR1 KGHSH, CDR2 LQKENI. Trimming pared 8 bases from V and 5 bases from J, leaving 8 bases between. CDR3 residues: CASSPGDTQYF. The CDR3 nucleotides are TGTGCCAGCAGCCCGGGAGATACGCAGTATTTT.

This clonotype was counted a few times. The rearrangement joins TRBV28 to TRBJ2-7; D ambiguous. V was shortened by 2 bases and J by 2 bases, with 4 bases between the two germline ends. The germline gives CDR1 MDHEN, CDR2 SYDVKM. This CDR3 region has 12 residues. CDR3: CASSLKPYEQYF. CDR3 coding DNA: TGTGCCAGCAGTTTAAAGCCCTACGAGCAGTACTTC.